The rows below give T cell receptor beta chains drawn from one sample of a study of vaccination and CD4 T cells after COVID-19. TCRdb independently ran MiXCR on the PCR reads; one entry per CDR3 protein. The table has more than 10,000 distinct CDR3 sequences, approximately 49% seen once. No antigens are known for them. The sequenced sample consisted of CD4+ T cells from blood, cultured in vitro. Receptor source: a human donor who had recovered from COVID-19. CDR3s leave out the opening cysteine and the closing phenylalanine or tryptophan. Fields, in order: clone size, V gene, J gene, CDR3 protein. Clone size is stated in some rows and not others, as once, few, many or a class when expanded.

abundance: few; v_gene: TRBV15; j_gene: TRBJ1-5; CDR3aa: ATSRSFGVDSNQPQH
abundance: .; v_gene: TRBV24-1; j_gene: TRBJ2-5; CDR3aa: ATSGGIGSQETQY
abundance: .; v_gene: TRBV6-1; j_gene: TRBJ1-6; CDR3aa: ASRLNSPLH
abundance: few; v_gene: TRBV6-1; j_gene: TRBJ2-7; CDR3aa: ASRDPLYEQY
abundance: few; v_gene: TRBV2; j_gene: TRBJ1-5; CDR3aa: ASSPGDDQPQH
abundance: .; v_gene: TRBV20-1; j_gene: TRBJ2-7; CDR3aa: SARQPGPNYEQY
abundance: few; v_gene: TRBV6-1; j_gene: TRBJ1-2; CDR3aa: ASRNRQAAYGYT
abundance: .; v_gene: TRBV24-1; j_gene: TRBJ2-7; CDR3aa: ATSRDTSQEQY
abundance: .; v_gene: TRBV11-2; j_gene: TRBJ2-7; CDR3aa: ASRQTGTKEEQY
abundance: .; v_gene: TRBV4-2; j_gene: TRBJ2-3; CDR3aa: ASSLSLVDGDTQY
abundance: .; v_gene: TRBV7-2; j_gene: TRBJ1-2; CDR3aa: ASSSNNYGYT
abundance: .; v_gene: TRBV7-6; j_gene: TRBJ1-1; CDR3aa: ASSLTLSNMNTEAF
abundance: .; v_gene: TRBV20-1; j_gene: TRBJ1-1; CDR3aa: SAARQWTITEAF
abundance: .; v_gene: TRBV30; j_gene: TRBJ1-6; CDR3aa: AWSSGGLNSPLH
abundance: few; v_gene: TRBV27; j_gene: TRBJ2-2; CDR3aa: ASKRDTNTGELF
abundance: .; v_gene: TRBV18; j_gene: TRBJ1-6; CDR3aa: ASSPLGNNSPLH
abundance: .; v_gene: TRBV19; j_gene: TRBJ1-1; CDR3aa: ASTPYFFAGENTEAF
abundance: few; v_gene: TRBV14; j_gene: TRBJ2-7; CDR3aa: ASSQAFIGEQY
abundance: .; v_gene: TRBV7-2; j_gene: TRBJ2-5; CDR3aa: ASSGTSGVETQY
abundance: few; v_gene: TRBV6-1; j_gene: TRBJ1-2; CDR3aa: ASSLDKNYGYT
abundance: .; v_gene: TRBV10-1; j_gene: TRBJ2-7; CDR3aa: ASSERRGTVYEQY
abundance: .; v_gene: TRBV20-1; j_gene: TRBJ2-5; CDR3aa: SARDFQGAFETQY
abundance: few; v_gene: TRBV2; j_gene: TRBJ1-1; CDR3aa: ASSLGGQGTTAF
abundance: .; v_gene: TRBV6-1; j_gene: TRBJ1-2; CDR3aa: ASSVKRDSGGYT
abundance: few; v_gene: TRBV6-5; j_gene: TRBJ2-1; CDR3aa: ASSFSTSGNIIEQF
abundance: .; v_gene: TRBV20-1; j_gene: TRBJ2-2; CDR3aa: SARGTGGANTGELF
abundance: few; v_gene: TRBV5-4; j_gene: TRBJ1-1; CDR3aa: ASRRIGQGVPRNTEAF
abundance: few; v_gene: TRBV12-3/TRBV12-4; j_gene: TRBJ2-2; CDR3aa: ASSPPYTGELF
abundance: .; v_gene: TRBV10-3; j_gene: TRBJ2-5; CDR3aa: AIRPEDRDRKETQY
abundance: few; v_gene: TRBV7-8; j_gene: TRBJ2-6; CDR3aa: ASSRNPGTGGPSGANVLT
abundance: .; v_gene: TRBV7-8; j_gene: TRBJ2-2; CDR3aa: ASSTTSTSGSAGELF
abundance: .; v_gene: TRBV18; j_gene: TRBJ1-1; CDR3aa: ASSATDTMNTEAF
abundance: .; v_gene: TRBV15; j_gene: TRBJ1-2; CDR3aa: ATSRVGGIDGYA
abundance: .; v_gene: TRBV20-1; j_gene: TRBJ2-3; CDR3aa: SASVRGEDTQY
abundance: .; v_gene: TRBV27; j_gene: TRBJ1-6; CDR3aa: ASTAYNSPLH
abundance: .; v_gene: TRBV6-1; j_gene: TRBJ1-5; CDR3aa: ASTLIGDNQPQH
abundance: .; v_gene: TRBV9; j_gene: TRBJ1-1; CDR3aa: ASSVDGITEAF
abundance: .; v_gene: TRBV2; j_gene: TRBJ1-5; CDR3aa: ASSKGDPYSNQPQH
abundance: .; v_gene: TRBV20-1; j_gene: TRBJ2-3; CDR3aa: SAGDQGGVDTQY